Listed below are T cell receptor beta chains from one sample, sequenced in a study of cytomegalovirus exposure and HLA in healthy donors. Profiled with immunoSEQ multiplex PCR; TCRdb holds only in-frame clones, not every one. Of over 80,000 clones in the sample, approximately 73% were seen once. Material for sequencing was PBMCs. These receptors came from a man aged 35 to 55 in good health and CMV-seronegative. Both conserved end residues are part of each CDR3. A D gene is named only where the DNA matches it firmly. Clone size appears in some rows only: once, few, many, or a class for an expanded clone.

j_call	clone_size	d_call	v_call	cdr3_nt	cdr3_aa
TRBJ1-4	.	TRBD1	TRBV2	TGTGCCAGCAGTAAACAGGGGGCATCTAATGAAAAACTGTTTTTT	CASSKQGASNEKLFF
TRBJ2-2	.	.	TRBV27	TGTGCCAGCAGTTTTGGGACACGGACCGGGGAGCTGTTTTTT	CASSFGTRTGELFF
TRBJ1-2	.	TRBD1	TRBV19	TGTGCCAGTAGAAACGGACAGGGTGATGGCTACACCTTC	CASRNGQGDGYTF
TRBJ1-1	.	.	TRBV7-9	TGTGCCAGCAGCTTAGCGAACCAGGTGAACACTGAAGCTTTCTTT	CASSLANQVNTEAFF
TRBJ2-7	.	TRBD1	TRBV27	TGTGCCAGCAGTTTAGCTGGACAGGGACCATACGAGCAGTACTTC	CASSLAGQGPYEQYF
TRBJ2-7	few	TRBD1	TRBV2	TGTGCCAGCACCCTAACCTCCCGGGACAGGGGCAAGCAGTACTTC	CASTLTSRDRGKQYF
TRBJ2-3	few	TRBD2	TRBV4-2	TGTGCCAGCAGCCAGATACTAGCGGGGGGCACAGATACGCAGTATTTT	CASSQILAGGTDTQYF
TRBJ2-3	.	.	TRBV5-6	TGTGCCAGCAGCTGGGGGGTCCGCAGACAATACACAGATACGCAGTATTTT	CASSWGVRRQYTDTQYF
TRBJ1-6	few	.	TRBV7-2	TGTGCCAGCAATAATCCGGGCGGGGGGCTACCCCTCCACTTT	CASNNPGGGLPLHF
TRBJ2-3	.	.	TRBV4-3	TGCGCCAGCAGCCAATTTAGCGGTCCTTCAACCACAGATACGCAGTATTTT	CASSQFSGPSTTDTQYF
TRBJ2-7	.	TRBD2	TRBV28	TGTGCCAGCAGTTTAGACGGGGGGGCCTACGAGCAGTACTTC	CASSLDGGAYEQYF
TRBJ2-5	.	TRBD1	TRBV14	TGTGCCAGCAGCCCTACAGGGGGTAGGAATGTCGAGACCCAGTACTTC	CASSPTGGRNVETQYF
TRBJ1-1	once	.	TRBV7-3	TGTGCCAGCAGCCGCCCAGGGGCTGAGACTGAAGCTTTCTTT	CASSRPGAETEAFF
TRBJ2-7	.	.	TRBV25-1	TGTGCCAGCAGTCCCCGGACATCGACCTACGAGCAGTACTTC	CASSPRTSTYEQYF
TRBJ2-3	.	.	TRBV5-1	TGCGCCAGCACCCCGGGCCAAGGGGAACAGCAGTATTTT	CASTPGQGEQQYF
TRBJ2-5	.	.	TRBV29-1	TGCAGCGCAGATCCGTCCATCCCTCGGGGGACCCAGTACTTC	CSADPSIPRGTQYF
TRBJ1-2	few	TRBD1	TRBV29-1	TGCAGCGTTGAACGTCCCGGGACAGCTAATTTCAACTATGGCTACACCTTC	CSVERPGTANFNYGYTF
TRBJ2-5	few	.	TRBV6-5	TGTGCCAGCAGCTGGGGCCCGAGGGAGACCCAGTACTTC	CASSWGPRETQYF
TRBJ2-3	.	.	TRBV2	TGTGCCAGCAGGGTCGAAGTTCGGCCCAGGGATACGCAGTATTTT	CASRVEVRPRDTQYF
TRBJ2-2	.	.	TRBV7-2	TGTGCCACACAAAGGAGCGTTAGCGGTGGGGAGCTGTTTTTT	CATQRSVSGGELFF
TRBJ1-6	few	TRBD1	TRBV27	TGTGCCAGCAGTTTGTTCTTTTTGGACAGGGCTAATTCACCCCTCCACTTT	CASSLFFLDRANSPLHF
TRBJ2-2	.	.	TRBV2	TGTGCCAGCAGTGGCGAATTCACCGGGGAGCTGTTTTTT	CASSGEFTGELFF
TRBJ2-7	few	.	TRBV19	TGTGCCAGTAGTATAGGGAGAAACTACCCCTACGAGCAGTACTTC	CASSIGRNYPYEQYF
TRBJ1-3	once	.	TRBV18	TGTGCCAGCTCACCAGGGGCCTCGCTCTCTGGAAACACCATATATTTT	CASSPGASLSGNTIYF
TRBJ1-1	.	TRBD1	TRBV7-6	TGTGCCAGCAGCACACAATACAGGGGCCGGAACACTGAAGCTTTCTTT	CASSTQYRGRNTEAFF
TRBJ1-2	.	TRBD1	TRBV29-1	TGCAGCGTAGCCGGGACAGGCGATGGCTACACCTTC	CSVAGTGDGYTF
TRBJ2-1	.	TRBD2	TRBV2	TGTGCCAGCAGTGAACCTAGCGGGGGGGATGAGCAGTTCTTC	CASSEPSGGDEQFF
TRBJ2-3	.	.	TRBV9	TGTGCCAGTACCAGACAGAGTAGCACAGATACGCAGTATTTT	CASTRQSSTDTQYF
TRBJ1-3	.	.	TRBV12-5	TGTGCTAGTGGTTTGCCTACAGGGAGCTCTGGAAACACCATATATTTT	CASGLPTGSSGNTIYF
TRBJ2-4	.	.	TRBV4-2	TGTGCCAGCAGCCAAGGGAGACAGTCCCAAAACATTCAGTACTTC	CASSQGRQSQNIQYF
TRBJ2-1	few	TRBD2	TRBV10-1	TGCGCCAGCAGTGAGGGGACTAGCGGGGTGCATGAGCAGTTCTTC	CASSEGTSGVHEQFF
TRBJ1-6	.	.	TRBV5-8	TGTGCCAGCAGCCCTTGGGAGGGTGTCAATTCACCCCTCCACTTT	CASSPWEGVNSPLHF
TRBJ2-3	.	.	TRBV6-4	TGTGCCAGCAGTTACAGTGGGGCGTCCACAGATACGCAGTATTTT	CASSYSGASTDTQYF
TRBJ1-2	.	.	TRBV9	TGTGCCAGCTCAAGGGAGGGGCTCGTAGGCTACACCTTC	CASSREGLVGYTF
TRBJ2-5	.	.	TRBV30	TGTGCCTGGAGTGAAGGAGCGGTCTCTCAAGAGACCCAGTACTTC	CAWSEGAVSQETQYF
TRBJ2-5	.	.	TRBV6-6	TGTGCCAGCAGTTATCGCGGGCGAGAGACCCAGTACTTC	CASSYRGRETQYF
TRBJ2-2	few	TRBD2	TRBV4-1	TGCGCCAGCAGCCAACGGCGGGGGGCCAACACCGGGGAGCTGTTTTTT	CASSQRRGANTGELFF
TRBJ2-1	few	.	TRBV7-9	TGTGCCAGCAGCTTAGTAGGGACAAGGAACAATGAGCAGTTCTTC	CASSLVGTRNNEQFF
TRBJ2-7	.	TRBD2	TRBV19	TGTGCCAGTAGTAGGGGGGGTGGAACCTACGAGCAGTACTTC	CASSRGGGTYEQYF
TRBJ1-4	.	TRBD1	TRBV29-1	TGCAGCGTTAAACGGACAGGGGGTATTCAGGCAACTAATGAAAAACTGTTTTTT	CSVKRTGGIQATNEKLFF
TRBJ2-5	.	TRBD2	TRBV7-9	TGTGCCAGCAGCTCTGCGGGGGGTTGGGAGACCCAGTACTTC	CASSSAGGWETQYF